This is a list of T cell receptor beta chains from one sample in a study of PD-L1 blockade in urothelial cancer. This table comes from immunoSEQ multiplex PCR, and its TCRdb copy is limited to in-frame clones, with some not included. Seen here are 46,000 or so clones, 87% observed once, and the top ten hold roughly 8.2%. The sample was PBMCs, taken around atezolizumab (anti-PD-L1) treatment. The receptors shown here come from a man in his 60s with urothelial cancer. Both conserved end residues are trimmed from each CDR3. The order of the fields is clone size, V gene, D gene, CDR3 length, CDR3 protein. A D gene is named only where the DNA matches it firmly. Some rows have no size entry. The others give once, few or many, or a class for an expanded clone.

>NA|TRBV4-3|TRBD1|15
ASSQGQVESGANVLT
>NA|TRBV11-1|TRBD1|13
ASSLRQGTSTEAF
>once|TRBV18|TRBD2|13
ASSSLAGDTDTQY
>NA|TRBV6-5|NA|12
ASRSGEGNQPQH
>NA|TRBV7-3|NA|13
ASSLSPRGGTEAF
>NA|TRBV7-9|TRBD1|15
ASSLVRLGDSSYEQY
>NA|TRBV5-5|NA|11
ASSLDGSYEQY
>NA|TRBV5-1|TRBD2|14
ASSLGPGGNTDTQY
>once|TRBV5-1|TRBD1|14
ASSLAGTGLSGELF
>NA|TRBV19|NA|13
ASSMVTGGPNEQF
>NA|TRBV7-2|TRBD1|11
ASSPGQTQPQH
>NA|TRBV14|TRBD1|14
ASSRGTGVMNTEAF
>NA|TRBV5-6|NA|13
ASSRVFGGGDEQY
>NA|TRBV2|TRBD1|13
ASNSRQGLEETQY
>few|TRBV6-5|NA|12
ASRTSLADNEQF
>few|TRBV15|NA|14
ATSRARPGRVTEAF
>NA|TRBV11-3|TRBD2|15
ASSLGGGTPNTGELF
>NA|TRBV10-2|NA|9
ASSAGYGYT
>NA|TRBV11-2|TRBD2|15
ASSSPSGGAFYNEQF
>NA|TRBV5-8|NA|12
ASSLVQGRDEQY
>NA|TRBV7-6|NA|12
ASSPIGLRDTQY
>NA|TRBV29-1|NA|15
SVEVPGRPSRGYGYT
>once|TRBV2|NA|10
ASRGLRETQY
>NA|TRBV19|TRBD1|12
ASRPGQENSPLH
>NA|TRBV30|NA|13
AWSNAQGRNSPLH
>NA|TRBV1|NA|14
TSSQGSSGGAGKQL
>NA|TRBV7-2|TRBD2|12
ASSLKIGRDIQY
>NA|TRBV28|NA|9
ASSLRYEQF
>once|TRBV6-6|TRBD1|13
ASERDRGSYNEQF
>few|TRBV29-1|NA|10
SASLSNQPQH
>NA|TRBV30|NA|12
AWQGGTSNQPQH
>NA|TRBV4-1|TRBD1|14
ASSPGTGGFRNTIY
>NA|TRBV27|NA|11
ASSGLEQETQY
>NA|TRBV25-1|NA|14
ASSDSRGPHNSPLH
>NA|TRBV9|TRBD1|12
ASSAYRGSETQY
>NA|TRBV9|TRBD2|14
ASSAILAGGPGELF
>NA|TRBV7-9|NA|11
ASSLQGNTEAF
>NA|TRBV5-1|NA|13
ASSLTGQVDQPQH
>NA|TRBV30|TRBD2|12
AWSVGGGADTQY
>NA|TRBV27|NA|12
ASSPRLADTEAF
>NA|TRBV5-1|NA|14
ASSYTGTGSGNTIY
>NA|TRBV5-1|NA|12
ASSSDPPGNEQF